The TCR beta chain described here comes from a study of T cells in Graves' hyperthyroidism and ophthalmopathy. Overall study findings and caveats: Within blood appeared most thyroid clonotypes that had expanded above 0.001.

Patients aged 18 to 65 had newly diagnosed hyperthyroidism that had lasted under 2 months. Diagnostic decisions used clinical symptoms, serum thyroxine and TRAb, thyroid ultrasound and orbital computed tomography. V was cut by 6 bases and J by 1 base, with 13 bases left in between. Looked up from germline, CDR1 is MDHEN and CDR2 is SYDVKM. The CDR3 sequence is 14 residues long. This clonotype was counted many times. The target antigen is unknown. TCR beta CDR3 region amplification was performed from RNA transcripts. When the TCR CDR3 underwent first-round RT-PCR, the HTBI primer set was used. MiXCR was run by TCRdb on the multiplex PCR reads, yielding one entry per CDR3 protein. Here the sample spans about 700,000 distinct CDR3 sequences, 12% to 15% being singletons.

This TCR was sampled from a woman aged 18-29 years with Graves' hyperthyroidism. Sequencing input: blood. The chain combines TRBV28 with TRBJ2-7, with a possible D match to TRBD1 (5 bases). The CDR3 protein is CASRQTEFSYEQYF. For the CDR3, the DNA is TGTGCCAGCAGACAGACAGAGTTTTCCTACGAGCAGTACTTC.